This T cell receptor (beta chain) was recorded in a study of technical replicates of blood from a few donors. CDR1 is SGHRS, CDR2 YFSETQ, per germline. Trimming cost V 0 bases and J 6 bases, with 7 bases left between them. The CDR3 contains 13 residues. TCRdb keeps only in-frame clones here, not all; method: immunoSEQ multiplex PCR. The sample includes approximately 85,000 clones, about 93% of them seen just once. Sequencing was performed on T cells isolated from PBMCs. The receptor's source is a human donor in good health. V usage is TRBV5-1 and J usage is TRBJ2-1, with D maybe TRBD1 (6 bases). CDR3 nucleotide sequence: TGCGCCAGCAGCTTGGACAGGGCCAATGAGCAGTTCTTC. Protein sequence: CASSLDRANEQFF.